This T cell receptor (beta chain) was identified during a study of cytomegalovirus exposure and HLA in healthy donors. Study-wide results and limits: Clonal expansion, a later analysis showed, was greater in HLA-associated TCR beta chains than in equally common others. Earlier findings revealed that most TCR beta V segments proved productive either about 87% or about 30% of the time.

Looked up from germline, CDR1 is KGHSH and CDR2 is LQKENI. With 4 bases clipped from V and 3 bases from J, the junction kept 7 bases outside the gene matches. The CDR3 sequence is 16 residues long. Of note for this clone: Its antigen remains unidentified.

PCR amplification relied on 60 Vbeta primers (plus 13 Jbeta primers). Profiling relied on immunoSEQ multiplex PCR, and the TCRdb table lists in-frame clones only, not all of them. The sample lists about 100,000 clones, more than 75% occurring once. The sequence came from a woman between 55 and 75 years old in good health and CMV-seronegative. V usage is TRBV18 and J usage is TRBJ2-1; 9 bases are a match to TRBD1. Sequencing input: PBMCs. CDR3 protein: CASSLTDRGVYNEQFF. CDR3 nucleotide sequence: TGTGCCAGCTCACTCACTGACAGGGGGGTCTACAATGAGCAGTTCTTC.